This TCR beta chain stems from a study of cytomegalovirus exposure and HLA in healthy donors. This clone was recorded only once. This CDR3 has 13 amino acids. From germline, CDR1 is SQVTM and CDR2 ANQGSEA. Unmatched junction bases numbered 13, after V lost 6 bases and J lost 12 bases. The PCR employed 60 Vbeta primers together with 13 Jbeta primers. Produced via immunoSEQ multiplex PCR; TCRdb's table is partial and in-frame only. The profile covers 55,000 to 75,000 clones, with over 60% appearing a single time and roughly 7% taken by the ten largest. The sequence came from a man aged 25 to 45 in good health and CMV-seropositive. The chain employs TRBV29-1 and TRBJ2-1, with 8 bases lining up with TRBD2. Input material: PBMCs. The CDR3 here is CSVGLGERLGQFF. The CDR3 DNA reads TGCAGCGTGGGACTAGGTGAAAGGCTGGGGCAGTTCTTC.